One sample yielded the 19 T cell receptor beta chains listed below, sequenced in a study of OX40 agonist ivuxolimab in advanced cancers. The table came from immunoSEQ multiplex PCR; TCRdb's copy has only in-frame clones and leaves some out. The table has about 35,000 clones, nearly 75% seen once. The starting material was CD4+ or CD8+ T cells sorted from blood, obtained in a trial of the OX40 agonist ivuxolimab. These receptors came from an adult with an advanced solid tumor such as melanoma, head and neck, liver or kidney cancer.

This clone appeared a single time. The V gene is TRBV6-1, the J gene TRBJ1-1, with 7 positions matching TRBD1. V trimming: 7 bases; J trimming: 6 bases; junction bases outside the gene matches: 8. Germline assignment: CDR1 MNHNS and CDR2 SASEGT. This CDR3 has 13 residues. CDR3: CASKGNRGPEAFF. The DNA for the CDR3 is TGTGCCAGCAAGGGGAACAGGGGACCTGAAGCTTTCTTT.

The genes are TRBV5-6 and TRBJ2-4, with TRBD1 identical over 8 bases. The CDR3 extends over 17 amino acids. The germline V gene encodes CDR1 SGHDT and CDR2 YYEEEE. The V gene end was trimmed by 3 bases and the J gene end by 6 bases; junction bases not matched to a gene: 14. This CDR3 reads CASSWTGFRSGLNIQYF. The CDR3 DNA follows: TGTGCCAGCAGCTGGACAGGGTTTAGGTCTGGGTTAAACATTCAGTACTTC.

By share, this clone ranks as medium-sized. In DNA, the CDR3 is TGTGCCAGCAGCTTATGGGGGACAGGGTCTAACTATGGCTACACCTTC. Its protein product is CASSLWGTGSNYGYTF. The chain employs TRBV11-2 and TRBJ1-2; 9 bases fit TRBD1. The germline CDR1 and CDR2 sequences are SGHAT and FQNNGV. J was trimmed by 0 bases and V by 2 bases; bases with no gene match: 4. This CDR3 contains 16 residues. Looking up the rest from reference TRBV11-2 and TRBJ1-2 gives the full variable domain: EAGVAQSPRYKIIEKRQSVAFWCNPISGHATLYWYQQILGQGPKLLIQFQNNGVVDDSQLPKDRFSAERLKGVDSTLKIQPAKLEDSAVYLCASSLWGTGSNYGYTFGSGTRLTVV.

V usage is TRBV5-1 and J usage is TRBJ2-1, with TRBD2 matching 8 bases. V was clipped by 7 bases and J by 4 bases; unmatched bases: 7. CDR3 length: 14 residues. The germline V gene encodes CDR1 SGHRS and CDR2 YFSETQ. CDR3 loop: CASGKASGYNEQFF. The CDR3 DNA reads as TGCGCCAGCGGAAAGGCTAGCGGGTACAATGAGCAGTTCTTC.

The gene calls are TRBV28 and TRBJ1-1, with 8 bases aligning to TRBD1. Looked up from germline, CDR1 is MDHEN and CDR2 is SYDVKM. This CDR3 spans 14 amino acids. J lost 4 bases, V lost 7 bases, and 8 bases had no gene match. The CDR3 DNA is TGTGCCAGCAATATCCCCACAGGGGGCACTGAAGCTTTCTTT. It translates to CASNIPTGGTEAFF.

The rearrangement joins TRBV5-1 to TRBJ2-5; D might be TRBD1 or TRBD2, each matching 6 bases. V shed 6 bases and J shed 5 bases, with 14 bases lying between them. The germline V gene has CDR1 SGHRS and CDR2 YFSETQ. The CDR3 loop spans 13 amino acids. CDR3 sequence (DNA): TGCGCCAGCACCAGAGGGGGGCGGGAGACCCAGTACTTC. Translating it yields CASTRGGRETQYF.

The rearrangement joins TRBV27 to TRBJ2-7; 7 bases agree with TRBD2. After removal of 5 bases from V and 4 bases from J, the junction contained 2 bases not matched to a gene. Germline V gene sequence: CDR1 MNHEY, CDR2 SMNVEV (reference sequence). CDR3 length equals 12 residues. The CDR3: CASSPGGYEQYF. The CDR3 bases are TGTGCCAGCAGTCCCGGGGGGTACGAGCAGTACTTC.

The CDR3 reads CASSSTGAGNTIYF. The CDR3 nucleotides are TGCGCCAGCAGCTCGACAGGGGCCGGAAACACCATATATTTT. This chain links TRBV5-1 with TRBJ1-3, with 8 positions matching TRBD1. This CDR3 is 14 amino acids long. Trimming took 3 bases from V and 4 from J; bases not matched to a gene: 3. Germline CDR1 reads SGHRS; CDR2 reads YFSETQ.

The sample holds one count of this clone. The chain combines TRBV14 with TRBJ1-2; weak D call: TRBD1 (5 bases). Germline V lookup: CDR1 SGHDN, CDR2 FVKESK. The V and J ends lost 0 bases and 8 bases respectively, with 22 bases between them. The CDR3 sequence is 17 residues long. The CDR3: CASSQDIAGRDPEGYTF. In nucleotides, the CDR3 is TGTGCCAGCAGCCAAGATATCGCTGGCAGGGACCCTGAGGGCTACACCTTC. Full variable domain (remainder filled in from reference TRBV14 and TRBJ1-2): EAGVTQFPSHSVIEKGQTVTLRCDPISGHDNLYWYRRVMGKEIKFLLHFVKESKQDESGMPNNRFLAERTGGTYSTLKVQPAELEDSGVYFCASSQDIAGRDPEGYTFGSGTRLTVV.

A remark on this clone: Other nucleotide sequences from this sample produce the same CDR3. The chain has TRBV12-5 and TRBJ2-3, with 10 bases fitting TRBD1. The germline V gene encodes CDR1 LGHNT and CDR2 FRNRAP. V shed 1 base, J shed 5 bases, and the junction held 3 bases outside the gene matches. This CDR3 is 15 amino acids long. The CDR3 protein is CASGLGQGAGDTQYF. In DNA form, the CDR3 reads TGTGCTAGTGGTTTGGGACAGGGGGCTGGAGATACGCAGTATTTT.

Only a few counts were recorded for this clone. This same CDR3 is encoded by further DNA sequences in the sample. This sequence joins TRBV30 and TRBJ1-3; D gene ambiguous. The CDR3 runs to 13 residues. Germline loops: CDR1 GTSNPN, CDR2 SVGIG (reference sequence). Trimming removed 5 bases at V and 0 bases at J, with 8 bases between. CDR3 DNA: TGTGCCTGGGAGGTGTTCTCTGGAAACACCATATATTTT. Translating it yields CAWEVFSGNTIYF. The whole variable domain, remainder taken from reference TRBV30 and TRBJ1-3, is SQTIHQWPATLVQPVGSPLSLECTVEGTSNPNLYWYRQAAGRGLQLLFYSVGIGQISSEVPQNLSASRPQDRQFILSSKKLLLSDSGFYLCAWEVFSGNTIYFGEGSWLTVV.

This chain joins TRBV11-1 and TRBJ2-3; the D is unclear. This CDR3 contains 15 residues. Germline CDR1 and CDR2: SGHAT and FQDESV (reference sequence). V was cut by 1 base and J by 3 bases, with 11 bases left in between. The CDR3 region has the DNA TGTGCCAGCAGCTTAGGACCGACTGGGACAGATACGCAGTATTTT. Its protein is CASSLGPTGTDTQYF.

This chain joins TRBV25-1 and TRBJ2-2; either TRBD1 or TRBD2 may supply D (5 bases each). The V and J ends lost 6 bases and 1 base respectively, with 9 bases between them. The germline gives CDR1 MGHDK, CDR2 SYGVNS. This CDR3 contains 14 residues. In DNA, the CDR3 is TGTGCCAGCAGGAGGGACGGGAACACCGGGGAGCTGTTTTTT. Translating gives CASRRDGNTGELFF.

V and J are TRBV19 and TRBJ1-2; a weak D match, TRBD1 (6 bases). This CDR3 is 15 amino acids long. Looked up from germline, CDR1 is LNHDA and CDR2 is SQIVND (reference sequence). V was clipped by 4 bases and J by 6 bases, with 18 bases between them. This CDR3 is CASSRRRGRENGYTF. In DNA, the CDR3 is TGTGCCAGTAGTAGGCGACGGGGGCGCGAAAATGGCTACACCTTC.

The chain carries TRBV6-5 and TRBJ1-3, with D possibly TRBD1 on 6 matching bases. Between the trimmed V and J ends, which lost 3 bases and 3 bases, there was a span of 12 bases. Germline values: CDR1 MNHEY, CDR2 SVGAGI. This CDR3 comprises 15 residues. The CDR3 nucleotides are TGTGCCAGCAGTTATGGGGGGGCGCGTGGAAACACCATATATTTT. Protein product: CASSYGGARGNTIYF.

This clone is labeled medium-sized. The V and J genes are TRBV27 and TRBJ1-5; 8 bases line up with TRBD1. Germline CDR1 reads MNHEY; CDR2 reads SMNVEV (reference sequence). The CDR3 has 15 residues. With 5 bases clipped from V and 0 bases from J, the junction kept 3 bases outside the gene matches. The CDR3 DNA reads as TGTGCCAGCAGTGCTACAGGGGGTAGCAATCAGCCCCAGCATTTT. Amino acids: CASSATGGSNQPQHF.

V is TRBV25-1 and J is TRBJ2-7; 7 bases are shared with TRBD1. There are 13 residues in the CDR3. The V and J ends lost 8 bases and 4 bases, in that order; junction bases with no gene match: 8. Germline V lookup: CDR1 MGHDK, CDR2 SYGVNS. Here the CDR3 DNA reads TGTGCCAGCGCGTGGGGACAGAATTACGAGCAGTACTTC. Translating gives CASAWGQNYEQYF.

V is TRBV5-6 and J is TRBJ1-2, with D possibly matching TRBD1 (6 bases). Per germline, CDR1 SGHDT and CDR2 YYEEEE. This CDR3 is 13 amino acids long. With 4 bases removed from V and 8 bases from J, the gap between germline ends came to 15 bases. The CDR3 DNA reads as TGTGCCAGCAGCCCCGGGGCAGGGGTAGGCTACACCTTC. Residues: CASSPGAGVGYTF.

The V gene is TRBV28, the J gene TRBJ2-4; D gene unclear. Germline V gene data show CDR1 as MDHEN and CDR2 as SYDVKM. The CDR3 consists of 15 residues. With 5 bases removed from V and 1 base from J, the gap between germline ends came to 12 bases. This CDR3 reads CASSMSTRAKNIQYF. The CDR3, as DNA: TGTGCCAGCAGTATGTCGACAAGGGCCAAAAACATTCAGTACTTC.